Listed below are T cell receptor beta chains from one sample, sequenced in a study of T-cell reconstitution after alpha-beta-depleted transplantation in children. In TCRdb, the PCR reads were re-called with MiXCR into one record per CDR3 protein. The sample lists about a million distinct CDR3 sequences, about 26% occurring once. Here the sequenced sample was PBMCs, mostly from graft donor cells, taken 360 days after TCRalphabeta/CD19-depleted stem cell transplant. These receptor sequences come from a boy in the first two years of life who had a stem cell transplant for SCID, so the T cells may come from the graft donor. CDR3s include the opening cysteine and the closing phenylalanine or tryptophan. Fields, in order: J gene, D gene, clone size, V gene, CDR3 protein, CDR3 DNA. D genes are given only for firm matches. Clone size, where shown, is once, few, many, or a class for clones that have expanded.

TRBJ2-1 | - | - | TRBV4-3 | CASSQDPAISYNEQFF | TGCGCCAGCAGCCAAGATCCAGCAATCTCCTACAATGAGCAGTTCTTC
TRBJ2-3 | TRBD1 | few | TRBV5-1 | CASGRTGGAADTQYF | TGCGCCAGCGGACGGACAGGGGGCGCAGCAGATACGCAGTATTTT
TRBJ2-5 | - | - | TRBV6-2/TRBV6-3 | CASSYSNLQETQYF | TGTGCCAGCAGTTACTCGAACCTTCAAGAGACCCAGTACTTC
TRBJ2-4 | - | - | TRBV20-1 | CSASPGRGAKNIQYF | TGCAGTGCTAGCCCGGGGAGAGGGGCCAAAAACATTCAGTACTTC
TRBJ1-1 | - | - | TRBV4-1 | CASSQPGLRNTEAFF | TGCGCCAGCAGCCAGCCGGGACTGCGAAACACTGAAGCTTTCTTT
TRBJ2-1 | - | few | TRBV7-3 | CASSLDSFNEQFF | TGTGCCAGCAGCTTAGATAGCTTCAATGAGCAGTTCTTC
TRBJ1-6 | - | - | TRBV10-3 | CAISESVPRTHSPLHF | TGTGCCATCAGTGAGTCGGTCCCCCGAACGCATTCACCCCTCCACTTT
TRBJ1-1 | - | few | TRBV7-2 | CASSPSTSTELNTEAFF | TGTGCCAGCAGCCCATCAACATCGACAGAGCTTAACACTGAAGCTTTCTTT
TRBJ2-3 | TRBD2 | - | TRBV5-1 | CASGRLAGDTDTQYF | TGCGCCAGCGGACGACTAGCGGGGGACACAGATACGCAGTATTTT
TRBJ2-1 | TRBD1 | many | TRBV12-3/TRBV12-4 | CASSYNRGNYNEQFF | TGTGCCAGCAGTTATAACAGGGGGAACTACAATGAGCAGTTCTTC
TRBJ2-3 | - | few | TRBV5-6 | CASSLGGARDTQYF | TGTGCCAGCAGCTTGGGTGGGGCAAGAGATACGCAGTATTTT
TRBJ2-3 | TRBD2 | - | TRBV12-3/TRBV12-4 | CASSRTSGGRTDTQYF | TGTGCCAGCAGCCGGACTAGCGGGGGGCGCACAGATACGCAGTATTTT
TRBJ2-1 | - | - | TRBV7-2 | CASSLGWGGEQFF | TGTGCCAGCAGCTTAGGCTGGGGAGGTGAGCAGTTCTTC
TRBJ2-3 | - | few | TRBV27 | CASSQGTWTEASTDTQYF | TGTGCCAGCAGCCAGGGAACATGGACGGAAGCTAGCACAGATACGCAGTATTTT
TRBJ2-1 | TRBD1 | few | TRBV7-2 | CASSLRARQGPNEQFF | TGTGCCAGCAGCTTAAGAGCGAGACAGGGGCCCAATGAGCAGTTCTTC
TRBJ2-7 | TRBD1 | - | TRBV20-1 | CSARVISIRTGAYEQYF | TGCAGTGCTAGAGTTATATCGATTAGGACAGGGGCTTACGAGCAGTACTTC
TRBJ2-1 | TRBD1 | - | TRBV11-2 | CASSDRDRYNEQFF | TGTGCCAGCAGCGACCGGGACAGGTACAATGAGCAGTTCTTC
TRBJ2-7 | TRBD2 | - | TRBV5-1 | CASSLVIAGASYEQYF | TGCGCCAGCAGCTTGGTCATAGCGGGGGCGTCCTACGAGCAGTACTTC
TRBJ1-1 | - | few | TRBV27 | CASSPNRQRTEAFF | TGTGCCAGCAGTCCGAATCGACAGAGGACTGAAGCTTTCTTT
TRBJ1-1 | - | - | TRBV28 | CASTLRTEAFF | TGTGCCAGCACCTTGAGGACTGAAGCTTTCTTT
TRBJ2-6 | - | - | TRBV2 | CASSGHRAGANVLTF | TGTGCCAGCAGTGGGCACAGGGCTGGGGCCAACGTCCTGACTTTC
TRBJ2-4 | - | few | TRBV4-1 | CASSHHRDTRRPGNIQYF | TGCGCCAGCAGCCATCACCGGGACACCAGACGCCCCGGAAACATTCAGTACTTC
TRBJ2-3 | - | few | TRBV5-1 | CASSALWGTDTQYF | TGCGCCAGCAGCGCCCTCTGGGGCACAGATACGCAGTATTTT
TRBJ2-2 | TRBD1 | few | TRBV5-1 | CASSYGTGSTGELFF | TGCGCCAGCAGCTACGGGACAGGGTCCACCGGGGAGCTGTTTTTT
TRBJ1-1 | - | - | TRBV5-1 | CASSPLTSLNTEAFF | TGCGCCAGCAGCCCCTTGACCTCACTGAACACTGAAGCTTTCTTT
TRBJ2-5 | - | few | TRBV9 | CASSPLGASLGETQYF | TGTGCCAGCAGCCCCCTAGGGGCCAGCCTCGGAGAGACCCAGTACTTC
TRBJ2-7 | TRBD1 | - | TRBV28 | CASSPKTGFYEQYF | TGTGCCAGCAGTCCCAAGACAGGGTTCTACGAGCAGTACTTC
TRBJ2-1 | - | - | TRBV7-9 | CASSFVPTSRAYNEQFF | TGTGCCAGCAGCTTCGTTCCGACTAGTCGCGCCTACAATGAGCAGTTCTTC
TRBJ2-1 | - | - | TRBV6-1 | CASMRVGNEQFF | TGTGCCAGCATGCGCGTAGGGAATGAGCAGTTCTTC
TRBJ1-2 | TRBD1 | few | TRBV5-1 | CASGKQGRGSYGYTF | TGCGCCAGCGGCAAACAGGGGAGGGGGTCCTATGGCTACACCTTC
TRBJ2-7 | - | - | TRBV3-1 | CASSQDRAEPYEQYF | TGTGCCAGCAGCCAAGATCGGGCGGAGCCCTACGAGCAGTACTTC
TRBJ2-3 | TRBD2 | few | TRBV7-3 | CASSLSGGEDTQYF | TGTGCCAGCAGCTTATCGGGGGGGGAAGATACGCAGTATTTT
TRBJ2-3 | TRBD1 | few | TRBV5-1 | CASSLVRDRGTDTQYF | TGCGCCAGCAGCTTGGTCCGGGACAGAGGCACAGATACGCAGTATTTT
TRBJ2-7 | - | - | TRBV10-3 | CAISDVLDYEQYF | TGTGCCATCAGTGACGTACTAGACTACGAGCAGTACTTC
TRBJ1-1 | TRBD1 | - | TRBV20-1 | CSASRTGRGNTEAFF | TGCAGTGCTAGTCGGACAGGGAGAGGGAACACTGAAGCTTTCTTT
TRBJ2-2 | - | - | TRBV1 | CTSSLYVAGVGTGELFF | TGCACCAGCAGCCTTTACGTAGCGGGGGTAGGCACCGGGGAGCTGTTTTTT
TRBJ1-5 | TRBD1 | few | TRBV20-1 | CSALTGYGRPQHF | TGCAGTGCCCTGACAGGGTATGGTAGGCCCCAGCATTTT
TRBJ1-1 | - | - | TRBV4-1 | CASSQGRQDSEAFF | TGCGCCAGCAGCCAAGGGCGGCAGGACTCTGAAGCTTTCTTT
TRBJ1-1 | - | - | TRBV6-5 | CASSYSFRGEAFF | TGTGCCAGCAGTTACTCGTTCCGGGGCGAAGCTTTCTTT
TRBJ2-3 | - | few | TRBV7-3 | CASSLFPTGRTDTQYF | TGTGCCAGCAGCTTATTCCCGACAGGCCGCACAGATACGCAGTATTTT
TRBJ2-7 | - | - | TRBV10-3 | CAISESTGMYEQYF | TGTGCCATCAGTGAGTCGACAGGAATGTACGAGCAGTACTTC
TRBJ2-7 | TRBD1 | - | TRBV15 | CATSRSLTGASYEQYF | TGTGCCACCAGCCGATCCCTGACAGGGGCCTCCTACGAGCAGTACTTC
TRBJ1-2 | - | - | TRBV6-6 | CASSGRQDYGYTF | TGTGCCAGCAGTGGCCGACAGGACTATGGCTACACCTTC
TRBJ2-2 | - | few | TRBV6-2/TRBV6-3 | CASSYEAGNTGELFF | TGTGCCAGCAGTTACGAGGCCGGTAACACCGGGGAGCTGTTTTTT
TRBJ2-2 | - | many | TRBV29-1 | CSVAGILTGELFF | TGCAGCGTTGCGGGGATTCTCACCGGGGAGCTGTTTTTT
TRBJ1-4 | - | - | TRBV4-2 | CASSQDEELYEKLFF | TGTGCCAGCAGCCAAGATGAAGAGTTGTATGAAAAACTGTTTTTT
TRBJ2-3 | - | - | TRBV18 | CASSPELGLYTDTQYF | TGTGCCAGCTCACCAGAATTGGGGCTTTACACAGATACGCAGTATTTT
TRBJ2-1 | - | - | TRBV20-1 | CSAPKSYNEQFF | TGCAGTGCTCCTAAATCCTACAATGAGCAGTTCTTC
TRBJ2-3 | TRBD2 | few | TRBV14 | CASSPSGGLKDTQYF | TGTGCCAGCAGCCCCAGCGGGGGGCTCAAGGATACGCAGTATTTT
TRBJ2-5 | - | - | TRBV7-7 | CASSSPQKTQYF | TGTGCCAGCAGCTCCCCTCAGAAGACCCAGTACTTC
TRBJ1-1 | TRBD1 | - | TRBV29-1 | CSVVERQGLEAFF | TGCAGCGTTGTCGAGAGACAGGGGTTGGAAGCTTTCTTT
TRBJ1-2 | - | - | TRBV5-1 | CASGLGGGYTF | TGCGCCAGCGGCCTGGGAGGAGGCTACACCTTC
TRBJ2-3 | TRBD2 | - | TRBV4-3 | CASSQEPSGGRTDTQYF | TGCGCCAGCAGCCAAGAGCCTAGCGGGGGTCGCACAGATACGCAGTATTTT
TRBJ2-1 | TRBD2 | - | TRBV29-1 | CSVEAGGSYNEQFF | TGCAGCGTTGAAGCGGGGGGGAGTTACAATGAGCAGTTCTTC
TRBJ2-5 | - | - | TRBV20-1 | CSAAGPGLRVQETQYF | TGCAGTGCTGCGGGGCCCGGGCTGCGGGTACAAGAGACCCAGTACTTC
TRBJ2-5 | TRBD1 | few | TRBV28 | CASSFRGLETQYF | TGTGCCAGCAGCTTCAGGGGGCTAGAGACCCAGTACTTC
TRBJ2-6 | TRBD1 | few | TRBV11-2 | CASSLDRGSNVLTF | TGTGCCAGCAGCTTAGACAGGGGGAGCAACGTCCTGACTTTC
TRBJ2-5 | - | few | TRBV7-8 | CASSFSTPQETQYF | TGTGCCAGCAGCTTCTCTACACCCCAAGAGACCCAGTACTTC
TRBJ1-2 | - | - | TRBV28 | CASSLGDRNYGYTF | TGTGCCAGCAGTTTGGGAGACAGGAACTATGGCTACACCTTC
TRBJ2-5 | - | - | TRBV19 | CASAYGFQETQYF | TGTGCCAGCGCCTACGGGTTCCAAGAGACCCAGTACTTC